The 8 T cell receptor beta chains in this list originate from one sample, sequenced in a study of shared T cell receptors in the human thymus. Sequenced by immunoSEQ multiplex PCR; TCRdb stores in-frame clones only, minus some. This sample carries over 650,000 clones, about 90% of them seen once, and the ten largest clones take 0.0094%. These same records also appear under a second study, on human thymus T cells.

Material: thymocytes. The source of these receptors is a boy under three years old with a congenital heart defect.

The DNA of the CDR3 is TGTGCCAGCAGCCAAGGACTAGTCCAGTCCGAGCAGTACTTC. This encodes CASSQGLVQSEQYF. The chain has TRBV7-2 and TRBJ2-7, with 7 bases that match TRBD2. The CDR3 totals 14 residues. J gave up 6 bases and V 5 bases, and 10 bases lay outside the gene matches. Germline CDR1 reads SGHTA; CDR2 reads FQGNSA. Supplemented by reference TRBV7-2 and TRBJ2-7, the full variable domain reads GAGVSQSPSNKVTEKGKDVELRCDPISGHTALYWYRQSLGQGLEFLIYFQGNSAPDKSGLPSDRFSAERTGGSVSTLTIQRTQQEDSAVYLCASSQGLVQSEQYFGPGTRLTVT.

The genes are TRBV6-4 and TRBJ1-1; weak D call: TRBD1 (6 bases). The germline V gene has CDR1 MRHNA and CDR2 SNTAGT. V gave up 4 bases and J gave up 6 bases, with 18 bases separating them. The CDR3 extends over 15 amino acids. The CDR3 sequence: CASSAVTGKGAEAFF. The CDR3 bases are TGTGCCAGCAGTGCCGTGACAGGAAAGGGCGCTGAAGCTTTCTTT.

The CDR3 DNA sequence: TGCGCCAGCAGCCATATGACAGGGTCCGGCTACACCTTC. Amino acids: CASSHMTGSGYTF. The rearrangement uses TRBV4-1 and TRBJ1-2, with 7 positions matching TRBD1. Germline assignment: CDR1 MGHRA and CDR2 YSYEKL. Trimming took 3 bases from V and 8 from J; bases not matched to a gene: 6. The CDR3 runs 13 residues.

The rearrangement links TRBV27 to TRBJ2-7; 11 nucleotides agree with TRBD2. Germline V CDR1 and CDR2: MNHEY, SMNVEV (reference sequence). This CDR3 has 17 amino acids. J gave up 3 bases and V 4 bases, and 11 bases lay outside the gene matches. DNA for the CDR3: TGTGCCAGCAGTTCCACGAGTGTAGCGGGGGGGGTCTACGAGCAGTACTTC. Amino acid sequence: CASSSTSVAGGVYEQYF.

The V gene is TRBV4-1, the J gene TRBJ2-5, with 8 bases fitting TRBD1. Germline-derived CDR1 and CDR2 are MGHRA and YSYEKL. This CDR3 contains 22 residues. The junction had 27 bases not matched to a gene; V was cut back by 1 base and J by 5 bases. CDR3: CASSQVGPRGAAGGRRVETQYF. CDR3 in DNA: TGCGCCAGCAGCCAAGTTGGCCCCAGGGGTGCGGCAGGGGGCCGGAGGGTGGAGACCCAGTACTTC.

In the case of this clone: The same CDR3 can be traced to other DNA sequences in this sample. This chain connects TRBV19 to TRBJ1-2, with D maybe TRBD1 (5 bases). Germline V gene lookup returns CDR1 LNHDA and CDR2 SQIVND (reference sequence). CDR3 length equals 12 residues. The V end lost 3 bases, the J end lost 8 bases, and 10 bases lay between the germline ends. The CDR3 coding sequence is TGTGCCAGTAGTATGGGGGGTTACGGCTACACCTTC. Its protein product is CASSMGGYGYTF.

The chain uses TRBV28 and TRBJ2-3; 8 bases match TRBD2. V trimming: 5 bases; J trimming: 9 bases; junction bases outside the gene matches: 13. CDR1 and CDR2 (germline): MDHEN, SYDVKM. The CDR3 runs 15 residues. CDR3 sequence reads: CASSLIGRVVWTQYF. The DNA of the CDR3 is TGTGCCAGCAGTCTAATCGGGAGGGTGGTTTGGACGCAGTATTTT.

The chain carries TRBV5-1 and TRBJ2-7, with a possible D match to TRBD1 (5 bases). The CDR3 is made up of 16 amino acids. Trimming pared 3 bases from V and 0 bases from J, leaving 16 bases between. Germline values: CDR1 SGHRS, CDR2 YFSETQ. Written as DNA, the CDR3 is TGCGCCAGCAGCTACGCGACAGAGGTTAGCTCCTACGAGCAGTACTTC. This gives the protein CASSYATEVSSYEQYF.